Listed below are T cell receptor beta chains from one sample, sequenced in a study of blood T cell repertoires in COVID-19. The data were produced by immunoSEQ multiplex PCR, yet TCRdb's version contains in-frame clones alone and is incomplete. The sample yields roughly 140,000 clones, roughly nine tenths seen once. Material: peripheral blood. The receptors here all came from a woman aged 55-75 years with active COVID-19. Both conserved end residues are part of each CDR3. Fields, in order: J gene, clone size, V gene, D gene, CDR3 protein, CDR3 DNA. A D gene is named only where the DNA matches it firmly. Not all rows give a size; the values are once, few, many and, for expanded clones, a class.

TRBJ2-7 NA TRBV6-5 NA CASSYAGRNEQYF TGTGCCAGCAGTTACGCGGGGAGGAACGAGCAGTACTTC
TRBJ2-5 NA TRBV5-4 NA CASSFRSGAAQETQYF TGTGCCAGCAGCTTTCGTTCCGGAGCAGCTCAAGAGACCCAGTACTTC
TRBJ1-4 NA TRBV18 TRBD1 CASSPTGQGYEKLFF TGTGCCAGCTCACCAACGGGACAGGGTTATGAAAAACTGTTTTTT
TRBJ1-4 NA TRBV28 NA CASTRGGASEEKLFF TGTGCCAGCACCCGAGGGGGGGCAAGCGAAGAAAAACTGTTTTTT
TRBJ2-7 NA TRBV4-2 NA CASSQDSAVSYEQYF TGTGCCAGCAGCCAAGATTCCGCAGTATCCTACGAGCAGTACTTC
TRBJ1-2 NA TRBV10-3 TRBD1 CATYGQGTNYGYTF TGTGCCACCTACGGACAGGGAACTAACTATGGCTACACCTTC
TRBJ1-1 NA TRBV5-1 NA CASSLSQGGTEAFF TGCGCCAGCAGCTTAAGTCAGGGTGGCACTGAAGCTTTCTTT
TRBJ2-1 NA TRBV4-2 TRBD2 CASSQVRGERPYNEQFF TGTGCCAGCAGCCAGGTCCGGGGGGAGAGGCCCTACAATGAGCAGTTCTTC
TRBJ2-7 NA TRBV15 TRBD2 CATSSGRTYEQYF TGTGCCACCAGTAGCGGGAGGACTTACGAGCAGTACTTC
TRBJ2-5 NA TRBV28 TRBD2 CASSFLAGLRETQYF TGTGCCAGCAGTTTTCTAGCGGGATTGAGAGAGACCCAGTACTTC
TRBJ1-3 NA TRBV7-9 TRBD1 CASRLVTGLAGNTIYF TGTGCCAGCAGGCTCGTGACAGGGCTCGCCGGAAACACCATATATTTT
TRBJ2-7 once TRBV14 TRBD2 CASSPKTGTRENEQYF TGTGCCAGCAGCCCAAAGACCGGGACTAGGGAGAACGAGCAGTACTTC
TRBJ2-7 NA TRBV21-1 NA CASSKRSEVVGEQYF TGTGCCAGCAGCAAACGGTCAGAGGTAGTTGGCGAGCAGTACTTC
TRBJ1-2 NA TRBV28 NA CASTSPRSGDYGYTF TGTGCCAGCACTTCCCCCCGAAGCGGGGACTATGGCTACACCTTC
TRBJ2-5 NA TRBV7-2 NA CASSLTSLETQYF TGTGCCAGCAGCCTGACTAGTTTAGAGACCCAGTACTTC
TRBJ1-1 NA TRBV5-5 NA CASSLLSPLAEAFF TGTGCCAGCAGCTTGCTGAGCCCGCTCGCTGAAGCTTTCTTT
TRBJ2-3 NA TRBV10-3 NA CAISDPGSTDTQYF TGTGCCATCAGTGACCCGGGAAGCACAGATACGCAGTATTTT
TRBJ1-1 NA TRBV6-5 NA CASTLGGVMNTEAFF TGTGCCAGCACCTTGGGAGGGGTCATGAACACTGAAGCTTTCTTT
TRBJ1-6 NA TRBV6-6 TRBD1 CASSYDRGTYNSPLHF TGTGCCAGCAGTTACGACAGGGGGACCTATAATTCACCCCTCCACTTT
TRBJ1-1 once TRBV6-2/TRBV6-3 NA CASSYTHTEAFF TGTGCCAGCAGTTACACTCACACTGAAGCTTTCTTT
TRBJ1-5 NA TRBV30 NA CAWSSGRVQPQHF TGTGCCTGGAGTTCGGGAAGGGTTCAGCCCCAGCATTTT
TRBJ1-1 NA TRBV4-3 NA CASSQDLGGRTEAFF TGCGCCAGCAGCCAAGATTTGGGGGGGCGCACTGAAGCTTTCTTT
TRBJ1-2 NA TRBV27 NA CATTGWGRGGYTF TGTGCCACCACAGGGTGGGGAAGGGGTGGCTACACCTTC
TRBJ2-4 NA TRBV27 TRBD1 CASSLGGQGRMYF TGTGCCAGCAGTTTAGGGGGACAGGGGAGGATGTACTTC
TRBJ2-1 NA TRBV2 NA CASSEAREQFF TGTGCCAGCAGTGAAGCGAGGGAGCAGTTCTTC
TRBJ2-7 NA TRBV5-6 NA CASSFAEARRQYF TGTGCCAGCAGCTTTGCGGAGGCGCGGAGGCAGTACTTC
TRBJ1-6 NA TRBV7-3 TRBD1 CASSSGTGGGSPLHF TGTGCCAGCAGCTCGGGGACAGGAGGAGGTTCACCCCTCCACTTT
TRBJ2-1 NA TRBV13 TRBD2 CASSLGVAGGFNEQFF TGTGCCAGCAGCTTAGGGGTAGCGGGAGGGTTCAATGAGCAGTTCTTC
TRBJ1-6 NA TRBV7-2 TRBD1 CASSLDRANSPLHF TGTGCCAGCAGCCTGGACAGGGCTAATTCACCCCTCCACTTT
TRBJ1-3 few TRBV29-1 NA CSVGDRPPGNTIYF TGCAGCGTCGGAGACAGACCTCCTGGAAACACCATATATTTT
TRBJ2-6 once TRBV4-3 NA CASSQVGGTGANVLTF TGCGCCAGCAGCCAAGTCGGCGGGACTGGGGCCAACGTCCTGACTTTC
TRBJ2-7 NA TRBV6-2/TRBV6-3 NA CASSYGQVRYEQYF TGTGCCAGCAGTTATGGGCAGGTTCGCTACGAGCAGTACTTC
TRBJ1-2 NA TRBV28 NA CAARRGIGGGYTF TGTGCCGCCCGACGGGGGATCGGGGGTGGCTACACCTTC
TRBJ1-6 NA TRBV7-3 TRBD1 CASSLTGQRNSPLHF TGTGCCAGCAGCCTCACGGGACAGCGTAATTCACCCCTCCACTTT
TRBJ1-1 NA TRBV18 NA CASSPPTLRGAGTEAFF TGTGCCAGCTCACCACCCACTCTTCGGGGGGCGGGAACTGAAGCTTTCTTT
TRBJ1-1 NA TRBV28 TRBD1 CASSLLRTGLATEAFF TGTGCCAGCAGTTTACTACGGACAGGGTTGGCCACTGAAGCTTTCTTT
TRBJ1-5 few TRBV29-1 NA CSVARGVNQPQHF TGCAGCGTAGCCCGGGGGGTTAATCAGCCCCAGCATTTT
TRBJ1-2 NA TRBV28 NA CASSSKAYRFYGYTF TGTGCCAGCAGTTCAAAAGCCTACAGATTCTATGGCTACACCTTC
TRBJ1-4 NA TRBV5-1 NA CASSSGTATNEKLFF TGCGCCAGCAGCAGCGGGACTGCAACTAATGAAAAACTGTTTTTT
TRBJ1-1 NA TRBV11-2 NA CASRRGLNTEAFF TGTGCCAGCAGAAGGGGCTTGAACACTGAAGCTTTCTTT
TRBJ2-5 NA TRBV12-3/TRBV12-4 TRBD2 CASSWGGETQYF TGTGCCAGCAGTTGGGGGGGGGAGACCCAGTACTTC
TRBJ1-3 NA TRBV7-9 TRBD1 CASSLQVRGPGNTIYF TGTGCCAGCAGCTTGCAAGTCAGGGGGCCTGGAAACACCATATATTTT
TRBJ2-1 few TRBV4-3 NA CASSQEVTNTARGSNEQFF TGCGCCAGCAGCCAAGAGGTGACTAACACCGCCCGGGGAAGCAATGAGCAGTTCTTC
TRBJ1-5 NA TRBV5-1 NA CASSLVAGSQPQHF TGCGCCAGCAGCTTGGTGGCGGGGAGTCAGCCCCAGCATTTT
TRBJ1-1 NA TRBV12-3/TRBV12-4 TRBD1 CASRHQTGEAFF TGTGCCAGCAGACACCAGACAGGGGAAGCTTTCTTT
TRBJ1-2 NA TRBV7-2 TRBD1 CASSLAGLGDRGRRGGYTF TGTGCCAGCAGCTTAGCGGGTCTAGGAGACAGGGGGCGTCGAGGCGGCTACACCTTC
TRBJ2-7 NA TRBV4-2 TRBD2 CASSQGGGVNEQYF TGTGCCAGCAGCCAAGGCGGGGGGGTGAACGAGCAGTACTTC
TRBJ1-3 NA TRBV7-6 TRBD1 CASSFPADRGRYGNTIYF TGTGCCAGCAGCTTTCCCGCAGACAGGGGACGGTATGGAAACACCATATATTTT
TRBJ2-7 NA TRBV13 TRBD1 CASSRTGVRGYF TGTGCCAGCAGCCGAACAGGGGTGAGGGGGTACTTC
TRBJ1-2 NA TRBV15 NA CATTPRGSGYGYTF TGTGCCACCACCCCACGGGGGTCGGGGTATGGCTACACCTTC
TRBJ2-1 NA TRBV7-2 NA CASRAGKDEQFF TGTGCCAGCCGGGCGGGAAAGGATGAGCAGTTCTTC
TRBJ2-3 once TRBV2 NA CASSTPPLRSTDTQYF TGTGCCAGCAGCACTCCGCCGCTTAGAAGCACAGATACGCAGTATTTT
TRBJ1-2 NA TRBV2 TRBD1 CASIRQGSDGYTF TGTGCCAGCATCCGACAGGGGTCCGATGGCTACACCTTC
TRBJ1-2 NA TRBV19 NA CASSIQVLNYGYTF TGTGCCAGTAGTATCCAGGTCCTCAACTATGGCTACACCTTC